This TCR beta chain was identified during a study of control samples from healthy donors and cancer patients. Trimming took 5 bases from V and 0 from J, leaving 11 bases between them. The CDR3 has 14 residues. CDR1 and CDR2 from the germline V gene are LNHDA and SQIVND (reference sequence). The protocol was immunoSEQ multiplex PCR, while the TCRdb copy is restricted to in-frame clones and leaves out a portion. The sample records 150,000 to 200,000 clones, almost 90% being singletons. The source material was blood. The chain carries TRBV19 and TRBJ2-7, with D uncertain. The sequence came from a woman aged 50 to 60 in good health. The chain's CDR3 is CASSVETYSYEQYF. CDR3 nucleotide sequence: TGTGCCAGTAGTGTTGAAACCTACTCCTACGAGCAGTACTTC.